One sample yielded the 15 T cell receptor beta chains listed below, sequenced in a study of cytomegalovirus exposure and HLA in healthy donors. Vbeta (60) and Jbeta (13) primers were used in the PCR. Generated by immunoSEQ multiplex PCR, the TCRdb table keeps only in-frame clones and is missing some. The sample consists of approximately 140,000 clones, about 80% of them appearing once. Sequencing used PBMCs. These receptors were obtained from a boy between 2 and 15 years old in good health and CMV-seronegative.

The V call is TRBV6-1, the J call TRBJ1-1; no clear D gene. This CDR3 is 16 amino acids long. With 0 bases removed from V and 4 bases from J, the gap between germline ends came to 15 bases. Germline CDR1 MNHNS, CDR2 SASEGT. The CDR3 DNA reads TGTGCCAGCAGTGAAGCGGCGGTTAGGCTCGGCACTGAAGCTTTCTTT. Residues: CASSEAAVRLGTEAFF.

CDR3 residues: CASSPPDRGQETQYF. Here the CDR3 DNA reads TGCGCCAGCAGCCCCCCGGACAGGGGCCAAGAGACCCAGTACTTC. J is TRBJ2-5 and V is TRBV5-1; 9 nucleotides line up with TRBD1. The CDR3 runs 15 residues. CDR1 SGHRS and CDR2 YFSETQ come from the germline V gene. V shed 4 bases, J shed 1 base, and the junction held 5 bases outside the gene matches.

The V and J genes are TRBV30 and TRBJ1-6; 8 nucleotides align to TRBD1. CDR1 GTSNPN and CDR2 SVGIG come from the germline V gene (reference sequence). The V segment lost 0 bases and the J segment 10 bases; nucleotides outside the gene matches: 5. The CDR3 runs 14 residues. The CDR3 region has the DNA TGTGCCTGGAGTGTCGGGACAGGCACCTCACCCCTCCACTTT. Its protein product is CAWSVGTGTSPLHF.

The chain employs TRBV27 and TRBJ2-7; D perhaps matches TRBD2 (6 bases). This CDR3 comprises 14 residues. Trimming shortened V by 6 bases and J by 6 bases, and 18 bases separated the two germline ends. Looked up from germline, CDR1 is MNHEY and CDR2 is SMNVEV (reference sequence). The CDR3 nucleotides read TGTGCCAGCAGCAGCCAGCTTCGGGGAGGCGAGCAGTACGTC. This encodes CASSSQLRGGEQYV.

For the CDR3, the DNA is TGTGCCAGCAGCTTCCGGGACAGGGGGCCCGGGGAGCTGTTTTTT. Its translation: CASSFRDRGPGELFF. The chain carries TRBV13 and TRBJ2-2; 12 bases are a match to TRBD1. The germline gives CDR1 PRHDT, CDR2 FYEKMQ (reference sequence). The CDR3 has 15 residues. V lost 3 bases and J lost 6; bases outside the gene matches: 2.

This chain uses TRBV4-3 with TRBJ2-6; D not resolved. Trimming removed 0 bases at V and 4 bases at J, with 10 bases between. Germline values: CDR1 LGHNA, CDR2 YSLEER. The CDR3 spans 16 residues. CDR3 in DNA: TGCGCCAGCAGCCAAGATTACAGTACCGGGGCCAACGTCCTGACTTTC. It codes for CASSQDYSTGANVLTF.

The chain combines TRBV10-3 with TRBJ2-6; D perhaps matches TRBD1 (5 bases). Trimming pared 4 bases from V and 1 base from J, leaving 23 bases between. CDR1 and CDR2 (germline): ENHRY, SYGVKD. CDR3 length equals 20 residues. The CDR3 here is CAISGPGSEVTTSGANVLTF. CDR3 in DNA: TGTGCCATCAGTGGGCCAGGGTCCGAAGTAACTACGTCTGGGGCCAACGTCCTGACTTTC.

The chain carries TRBV30 and TRBJ2-1; 10 bases line up with TRBD2. The germline gives CDR1 GTSNPN, CDR2 SVGIG (reference sequence). Trimming removed 2 bases from V and 5 bases from J; junction bases left unmatched: 0. There are 13 residues in the CDR3. The CDR3 region is CAWSSGRDNEQFF. DNA for the CDR3: TGTGCCTGGAGTAGCGGGAGGGACAATGAGCAGTTCTTC.

The genes are TRBV6-1 and TRBJ2-1; D is unclear. The CDR3 spans 14 residues. V dropped 8 bases and J dropped 3 bases, with 14 bases sitting between them. The germline V gene encodes CDR1 MNHNS and CDR2 SASEGT. The CDR3 bases are TGTGCCAGCCATCCCTCGAGGCTCTACAATGAGCAGTTCTTC. Its translation: CASHPSRLYNEQFF.

The chain uses TRBV5-6 and TRBJ2-5; TRBD2 is a possible D gene (7 bases). The V and J ends lost 4 bases and 4 bases respectively, with 14 bases between them. This CDR3 is 14 amino acids long. Germline values: CDR1 SGHDT, CDR2 YYEEEE. DNA for the CDR3: TGTGCCAGCAGCCGACGGGGAGGGGGAGAGACCCAGTACTTC. It encodes CASSRRGGGETQYF.

V gene TRBV11-2 combines with J gene TRBJ2-7; D gene unclear. Trimming took 0 bases from V and 3 from J, leaving 3 bases between them. The length of the CDR3 is 12 residues. Germline CDR1 SGHAT, CDR2 FQNNGV. CDR3 sequence reads: CASSLDRYEQYF. CDR3 DNA: TGTGCCAGCAGCTTAGATCGCTACGAGCAGTACTTC.

The gene calls are TRBV6-4 and TRBJ2-6, with TRBD1 identical over 9 bases. With V trimmed by 6 bases and J by 1 base, 7 bases remained unmatched. The CDR3 is made up of 17 amino acids. Germline V gene sequence: CDR1 MRHNA, CDR2 SNTAGT. The CDR3: CASSDTTGGSGANVLTF. For the CDR3, the DNA is TGTGCCAGCAGCGACACGACAGGGGGGTCTGGGGCCAACGTCCTGACTTTC.

The chain has TRBV30 and TRBJ1-2; D possibly corresponds to TRBD1 (6 bases). The ends were cut back, 4 bases at V and 6 bases at J, with 15 bases in the middle. Germline values: CDR1 GTSNPN, CDR2 SVGIG (reference sequence). CDR3 length equals 13 residues. The DNA for the CDR3 is TGTGCCTGGACGCTCGGGGGGCGGAATGGCTACACCTTC. This translates into CAWTLGGRNGYTF.

The genes are TRBV7-8 and TRBJ2-1, with 12 bases fitting TRBD2. Unmatched junction bases numbered 14, after V lost 2 bases and J lost 6 bases. The CDR3 has 19 residues. Germline V gene lookup returns CDR1 SGHVS and CDR2 FQNEAQ. The CDR3 bases are TGTGCCAGCAGCTTATGGTCCCCCAAACTAGCGGGGGGCACCAATGAGCAGTTCTTC. Translated: CASSLWSPKLAGGTNEQFF.

The V call is TRBV27, the J call TRBJ2-7, with 7 bases identical to TRBD1. V lost 6 bases and J lost 2; bases outside the gene matches: 4. CDR3 length equals 13 residues. CDR1 MNHEY and CDR2 SMNVEV come from the germline V gene (reference sequence). The CDR3 DNA reads as TGTGCCAGCAGGCTGCAGGGGGCCTACGAGCAGTACTTC. Amino acid sequence: CASRLQGAYEQYF.